This T cell receptor beta chain was observed in a study of blood T cells in healthy people across ages. The second PCR ran about 6 to 12 cycles with a sample-barcoded 5' primer and J-beta primers. In TCRdb, the 5' RACE reads were re-called with MiXCR into one record per CDR3 protein. This table holds some 940,000 distinct CDR3 sequences, 25% to 35% found once. In its sample, this clonotype was seen a few times. CDR1 is MNHEY and CDR2 is SVGEGT in the germline V gene. Trimming shortened V by 7 bases and J by 0 bases, and 10 bases separated the two germline ends. The CDR3 runs to 14 residues. Separately, the same data were catalogued under a study of T cells of mothers and their children. That paper adds: Over 9 million reads per mother and 2.5 million to 3.5 million per child were obtained.

The chain carries TRBV6-2 or TRBV6-3 and TRBJ2-1; perhaps TRBD1 as D (5 bases). Sequenced sample: blood. The sequence derives from a woman aged 40 to 55 in good health. The DNA of the CDR3 is TGTGCCAGCACCCAGGGTTTCTCCTACAATGAGCAGTTCTTC. Amino acid sequence: CASTQGFSYNEQFF.